This record covers a single T cell receptor (beta chain). This entry belongs to a study of blood T cells in healthy people across ages. A sample-barcoded 5' primer and a J-beta primer mix were used in a second PCR of roughly 7 to 11 cycles. Via MiXCR, TCRdb re-called the 5' RACE reads, giving one row per CDR3 protein. The sample consists of 1.5 million or so distinct CDR3 sequences, under 55% of them appearing once. Sequenced input: blood. The sequence was obtained from a woman under 30 in good health.

The DNA for the CDR3 is TGTGCCAGCAGCCCAACTAGCGGGGGGGCCATTTACGAGCAGTACTTC. Its translation is CASSPTSGGAIYEQYF. The rearrangement uses TRBV7-2 and TRBJ2-7; 13 bases fit TRBD2. Looked up from germline, CDR1 is SGHTA and CDR2 is FQGNSA. V lost 5 bases and J lost 4; bases outside the gene matches: 8. This CDR3 has 16 amino acids.